This T cell receptor (beta chain) is from a study of blood T cell repertoires in COVID-19. As for the study in general: PBMCs, B-cell-depleted T cells, or T cells provided the cDNA or gDNA that made up the material.

This clone showed up just once. Per the study methods: Estimation of nucleated cell counts was performed using reference gene primer amplification. Libraries were prepared by immunoSEQ multiplex PCR; TCRdb keeps only in-frame clonotypes and omits some of them. V, J and clone size reflect that table, while D and trimming were determined from the DNA. Counted here are 200,000 or so clones, 75% to 85% occurring once; the ten biggest clones make up 7.4%. The CDR3 sequence is 12 residues long. Germline CDR1 is SQVTM and CDR2 is ANQGSEA. Trimming took 7 bases from V and 10 from J, leaving 16 bases between them.

This chain uses TRBV29-1 with TRBJ2-2, with D possibly matching TRBD2 (7 bases). This receptor was taken from a woman in her thirties or forties with acute COVID-19. The specimen was PBMCs or T cells enriched from blood (not recorded which). CDR3: CSARRGAEELFF. CDR3 coding DNA: TGCAGCGCCAGACGGGGGGCAGAGGAGCTGTTTTTT.